This T cell receptor (beta chain) appears in the sequencing data of a study of cytomegalovirus exposure and HLA in healthy donors. General study results and limits: Subsequent analysis found a tendency for first-cohort TCR clusters to co-occur within the 120 or so validation repertoires. The investigators catalogued 164 TCR beta chains as cytomegalovirus-associated.

Using immunoSEQ multiplex PCR, the repertoire was profiled, and TCRdb retains in-frame clones only, with some absent. The sample includes tens of thousands of clones, roughly 93% of them seen just once. With regard to this clone: The target antigen is unknown.

Source material: PBMCs. The receptor was isolated from a woman in her twenties or thirties in good health and CMV-seronegative.

CDR3 protein: CASSLDRNTEAFF. The CDR3 coding sequence is TGTGCCAGCAGTTTAGACAGGAACACTGAAGCTTTCTTT. This chain links TRBV28 with TRBJ1-1; the D gene is possibly TRBD1 (5 bases). The germline CDR1 and CDR2 sequences are MDHEN and SYDVKM. The CDR3 contains 13 residues. V was clipped by 2 bases and J by 1 base, with 5 bases between them.